This T cell receptor beta chain was observed in a study of T-cell reconstitution after alpha-beta-depleted transplantation in children. Findings of the study overall: Reportedly, roughly two months post-transplant, alpha-beta T cells arose from several hundred expanded graft clones. At the one-year point after transplant, T-cell counts and TCRbeta diversity were found to come mostly from T cells that had been newly produced. Where some patients showed high TCRbeta diversity at day 60, it came from recipient T cells and thymic progenitors that had survived.

This clonotype was counted between two and nine times. The target antigen is unknown. This CDR3 is 13 amino acids long. Per the germline V gene, CDR1 is LNHNV and CDR2 is YYDKDF (reference sequence). With 4 bases removed from V and 4 bases from J, the gap between germline ends came to 7 bases. For TCRbeta, the library was prepared with unique molecular identifiers. TCRdb ran MiXCR on the PCR reads and lists one entry per CDR3 protein. Here the sample spans some 81,000 distinct CDR3 sequences, 13% to 15% being singletons. This sequence was found in a male patient aged 2-15 years who had a stem cell transplant for acute lymphoblastic leukemia, so the T cells may come from the graft donor. V usage is TRBV15 and J usage is TRBJ1-4; D might be TRBD1 (5 bases). The starting material was PBMCs, mostly from graft donor cells, obtained 180 days after TCRalphabeta/CD19-depleted stem cell transplant. CDR3 in DNA: TGTGCCACCAGCATGGGGCTTAATGAAAAACTGTTTTTT. Translating gives CATSMGLNEKLFF.